This T cell receptor (beta chain) was sequenced during a study of T cells in localized non-small cell lung cancer. The study, taken as a whole, reports: Detection in adjacent lung was observed for a median approximately 52 of the top 100 tumor clones. Maximal T cell clonality occurred in uninvolved adjacent lung, with tumor ranking below it. A higher density of T cells in blood coincided with extended overall survival.

Assay used: immunoSEQ multiplex PCR; TCRdb lists only in-frame clones, some missing. In the table there are 40,000 to 55,000 clones, less than 85% of which are singletons. Remarks on this clone: Its target is unknown.

V was shortened by 2 bases and J by 5 bases, with 10 bases between the two germline ends. The CDR3 is 13 residues long. Germline CDR1 and CDR2: MNHEY and SVGAGI. The sample in question was PBMCs, obtained before any cancer treatment. The clonotype was recovered from a woman aged 35-70 years with stage II lung adenocarcinoma. The rearrangement joins TRBV6-5 to TRBJ2-7; D may be TRBD2 (5 bases). The DNA for the CDR3 is TGTGCCAGCAGTTACACGGGGAGCCACGAGCAGTACTTC. This sequence encodes CASSYTGSHEQYF.